This T cell receptor beta chain appears in the sequencing data of a study of neurological immune-mediated disorders. General study points: Across subjects, expanded clones had no CDR3 amino acid sequences in common, pointing to private repertoires in all groups. Patients with HTLV-1-associated myelopathy had the highest level of TCR clonal expansion, whereas patients with multiple sclerosis had the lowest level, falling beneath the level found in healthy controls. Any association between clinical or MRI features and the multiple sclerosis repertoire cluster was absent.

This clonotype has ten or more counts. What it binds is not known. The authors made cDNA by 5'RACE with 10-nucleotide random UMIs. TCRdb ran MiXCR on the 5' RACE reads and lists one entry per CDR3 protein. The sample has more than 60,000 distinct CDR3 sequences, about 3.7% seen once. The sample consisted of PBMCs. This TCR was sampled from a woman aged 45-65 years with multiple sclerosis.

CDR3 coding DNA: TGTGCCAGCAGTCTAAACCTGGGCGGGGAGCTGTTTTTT. Its translation is CASSLNLGGELFF. The genes are TRBV2 and TRBJ2-2; no reliable D call. V was cut by 5 bases and J by 7 bases, with 11 bases left in between. This CDR3 region has 13 residues. Germline CDR1 SNHLY, CDR2 FYNNEI.